The source of this T cell receptor (beta chain) is a study of blood T cell repertoires in COVID-19. Looking at the study overall: COVID-19 samples, acute and convalescent, were from the United States, Italy and Spain.

In the original analysis: Using reference gene primer amplification, nucleated cell counts were estimated. Some clones are missing from TCRdb's copy, which holds only in-frame ones; the method was immunoSEQ multiplex PCR. V, J and clone size were drawn from that table, and D and trimming were deduced from the DNA. Altogether over 150,000 clones are present, around nine tenths being singletons, with the ten largest covering about a tenth. The germline V and J ends were trimmed by 0 bases and 6 bases, with 12 bases remaining between them. Germline V lookup: CDR1 SGHRS, CDR2 YFSETQ. The CDR3 has 14 amino acids.

The sequenced material came from peripheral blood. The rearrangement links TRBV5-1 to TRBJ1-1, with D possibly TRBD1 on 5 matching bases. The sequence came from a woman in her seventies with COVID-19, enrolled during active disease. This CDR3 reads CASSLVLQGSEAFF. The CDR3 DNA reads TGCGCCAGCAGCTTGGTATTGCAGGGCTCTGAAGCTTTCTTT.